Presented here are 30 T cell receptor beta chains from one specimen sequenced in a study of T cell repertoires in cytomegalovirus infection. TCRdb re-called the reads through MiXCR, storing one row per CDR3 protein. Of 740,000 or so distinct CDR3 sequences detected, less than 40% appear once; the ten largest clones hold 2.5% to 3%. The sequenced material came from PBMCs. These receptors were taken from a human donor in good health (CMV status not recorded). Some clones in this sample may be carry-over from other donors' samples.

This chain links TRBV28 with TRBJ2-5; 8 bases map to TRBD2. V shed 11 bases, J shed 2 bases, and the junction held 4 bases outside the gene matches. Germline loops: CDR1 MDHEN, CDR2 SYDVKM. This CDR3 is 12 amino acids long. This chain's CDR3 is CAAGGLQETQYF. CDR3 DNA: TGTGCCGCGGGGGGCCTTCAAGAGACCCAGTACTTC.

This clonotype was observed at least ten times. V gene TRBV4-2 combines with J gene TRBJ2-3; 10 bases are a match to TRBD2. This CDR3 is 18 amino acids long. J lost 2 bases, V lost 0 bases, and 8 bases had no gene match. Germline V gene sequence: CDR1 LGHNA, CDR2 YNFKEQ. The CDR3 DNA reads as TGTGCCAGCAGCCAAGAATTGGTGAGCGGGAGGGACACAGATACGCAGTATTTT. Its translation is CASSQELVSGRDTDTQYF.

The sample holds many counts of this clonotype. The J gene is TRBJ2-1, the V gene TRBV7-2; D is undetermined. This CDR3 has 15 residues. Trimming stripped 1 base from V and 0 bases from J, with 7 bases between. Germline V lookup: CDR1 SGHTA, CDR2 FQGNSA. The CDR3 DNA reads TGTGCCAGCAGCTTAGTTCCAGGCTCCTACAATGAGCAGTTCTTC. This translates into CASSLVPGSYNEQFF.

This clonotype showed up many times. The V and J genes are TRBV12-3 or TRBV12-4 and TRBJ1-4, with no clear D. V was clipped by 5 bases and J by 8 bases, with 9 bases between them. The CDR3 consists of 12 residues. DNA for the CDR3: TGTGCCAGCAGTCCTCAGAGCGAAAAACTGTTTTTT. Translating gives CASSPQSEKLFF.

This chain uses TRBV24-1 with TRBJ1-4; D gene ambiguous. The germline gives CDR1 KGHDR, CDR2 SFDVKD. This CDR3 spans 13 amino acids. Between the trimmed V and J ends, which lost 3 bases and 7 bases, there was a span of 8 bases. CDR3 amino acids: CATSDPPGEKLFF. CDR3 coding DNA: TGTGCCACCAGTGATCCCCCCGGTGAAAAACTGTTTTTT.

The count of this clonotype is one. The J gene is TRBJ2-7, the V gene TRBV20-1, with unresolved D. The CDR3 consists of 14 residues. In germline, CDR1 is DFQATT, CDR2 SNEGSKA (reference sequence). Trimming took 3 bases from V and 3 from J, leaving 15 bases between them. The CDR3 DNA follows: TGCAGTGCTAGTGTTCAGGTTTCTAGCTACGAGCAGTACTTC. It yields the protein CSASVQVSSYEQYF.

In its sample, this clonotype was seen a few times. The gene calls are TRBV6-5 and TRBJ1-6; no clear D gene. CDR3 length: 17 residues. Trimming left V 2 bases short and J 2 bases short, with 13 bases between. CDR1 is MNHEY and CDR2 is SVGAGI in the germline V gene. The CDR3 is CASSYDGSRAYNSPLHF. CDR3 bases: TGTGCCAGCAGTTACGACGGCAGCAGAGCCTATAATTCACCCCTCCACTTT.

CDR3 region: CASSFLESSPLHF. The CDR3 nucleotides are TGCGCCAGCAGCTTTCTCGAGAGTTCACCCCTCCACTTT. The chain joins TRBV5-1 to TRBJ1-6; D not resolved. The CDR3 runs to 13 residues. The germline V and J ends were trimmed by 2 bases and 9 bases, with 9 bases remaining between them. CDR1 is SGHRS and CDR2 is YFSETQ in the germline V gene.

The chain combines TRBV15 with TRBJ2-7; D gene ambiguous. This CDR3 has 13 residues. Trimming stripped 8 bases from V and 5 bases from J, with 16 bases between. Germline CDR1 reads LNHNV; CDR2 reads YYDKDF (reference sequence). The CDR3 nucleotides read TGTGCCACCTCACCAACCACTACGGACGAGCAGTACTTC. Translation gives CATSPTTTDEQYF. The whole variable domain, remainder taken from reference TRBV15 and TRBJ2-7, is DAMVIQNPRYQVTQFGKPVTLSCSQTLNHNVMYWYQQKSSQAPKLLFHYYDKDFNNEADTPDNFQSRRPNTSFCFLDIRSPGLGDTAMYLCATSPTTTDEQYFGPGTRLTVT.

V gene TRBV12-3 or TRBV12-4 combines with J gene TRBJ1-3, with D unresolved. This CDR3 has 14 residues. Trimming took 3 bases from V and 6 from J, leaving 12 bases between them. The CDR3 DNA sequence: TGTGCCAGCAGTTTTGAAGGGAATACAAACACCATATATTTT. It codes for CASSFEGNTNTIYF.

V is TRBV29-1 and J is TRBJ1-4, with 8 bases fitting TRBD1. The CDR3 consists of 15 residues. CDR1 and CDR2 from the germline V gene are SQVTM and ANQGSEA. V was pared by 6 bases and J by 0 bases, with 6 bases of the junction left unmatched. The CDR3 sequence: CSVGTGRSTNEKLFF. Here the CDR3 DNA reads TGCAGCGTCGGGACAGGTCGATCAACTAATGAAAAACTGTTTTTT.

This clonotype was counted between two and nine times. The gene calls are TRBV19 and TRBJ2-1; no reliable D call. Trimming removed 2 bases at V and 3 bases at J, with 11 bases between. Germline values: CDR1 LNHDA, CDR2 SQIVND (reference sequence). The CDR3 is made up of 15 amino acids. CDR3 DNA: TGTGCCAGTAGTATAAGCCAAGGAAGCTACAATGAGCAGTTCTTC. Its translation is CASSISQGSYNEQFF.

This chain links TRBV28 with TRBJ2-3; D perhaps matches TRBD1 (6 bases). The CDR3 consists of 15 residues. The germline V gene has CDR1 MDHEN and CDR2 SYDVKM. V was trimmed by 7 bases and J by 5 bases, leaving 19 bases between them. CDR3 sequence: CASIRQGFTLDTQYF. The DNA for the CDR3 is TGTGCCAGCATTCGGCAGGGGTTCACTTTAGATACGCAGTATTTT.

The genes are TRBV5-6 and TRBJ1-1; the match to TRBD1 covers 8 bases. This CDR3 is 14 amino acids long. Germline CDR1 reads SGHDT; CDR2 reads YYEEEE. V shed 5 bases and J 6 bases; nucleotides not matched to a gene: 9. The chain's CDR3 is CASRPTGVASEAFF. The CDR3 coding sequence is TGTGCCAGCAGACCGACAGGGGTCGCGTCTGAAGCTTTCTTT. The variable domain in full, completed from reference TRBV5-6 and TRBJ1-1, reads DAGVTQSPTHLIKTRGQQVTLRCSPKSGHDTVSWYQQALGQGPQFIFQYYEEEERQRGNFPDRFSGHQFPNYSSELNVNALLLGDSALYLCASRPTGVASEAFFGQGTRLTVV.

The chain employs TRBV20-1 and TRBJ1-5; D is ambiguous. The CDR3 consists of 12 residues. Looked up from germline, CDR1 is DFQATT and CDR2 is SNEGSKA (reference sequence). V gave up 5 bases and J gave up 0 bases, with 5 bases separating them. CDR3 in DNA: TGCAGTGCTGGATATAGCAATCAGCCCCAGCATTTT. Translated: CSAGYSNQPQHF.

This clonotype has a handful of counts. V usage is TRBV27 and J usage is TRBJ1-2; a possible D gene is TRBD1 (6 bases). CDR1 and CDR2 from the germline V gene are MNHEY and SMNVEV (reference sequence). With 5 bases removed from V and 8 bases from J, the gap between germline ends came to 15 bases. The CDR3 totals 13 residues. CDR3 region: CASSPGGRLGYTF. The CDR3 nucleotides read TGTGCCAGCAGTCCCGGGGGCAGGCTCGGCTACACCTTC.

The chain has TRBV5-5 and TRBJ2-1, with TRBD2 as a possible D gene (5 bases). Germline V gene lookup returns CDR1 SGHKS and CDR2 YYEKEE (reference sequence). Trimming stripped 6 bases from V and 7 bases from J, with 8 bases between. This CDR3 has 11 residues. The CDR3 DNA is TGTGCCAGCACCCGCGGGAATGAGCAGTTCTTC. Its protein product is CASTRGNEQFF.

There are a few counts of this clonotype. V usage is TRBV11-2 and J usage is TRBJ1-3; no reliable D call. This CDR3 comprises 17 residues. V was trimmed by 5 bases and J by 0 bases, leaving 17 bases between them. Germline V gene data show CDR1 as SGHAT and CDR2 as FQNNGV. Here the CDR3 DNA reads TGTGCCAGCAGCCCCCTTGTCCCAGTAGACTCTGGAAACACCATATATTTT. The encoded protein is CASSPLVPVDSGNTIYF.

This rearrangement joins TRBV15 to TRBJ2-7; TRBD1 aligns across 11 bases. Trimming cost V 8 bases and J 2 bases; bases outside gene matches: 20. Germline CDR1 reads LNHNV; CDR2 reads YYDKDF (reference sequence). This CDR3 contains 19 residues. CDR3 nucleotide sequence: TGTGCCACCTCTTCTTCCGGGACAGGGGGTTCCCTTACCCCCTACGAGCAGTACTTC. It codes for CATSSSGTGGSLTPYEQYF.

The CDR3 sequence: CASSSITGVSSYEQYF. As DNA, the CDR3 is TGCGCCAGCAGCTCTATTACAGGGGTAAGCTCCTACGAGCAGTACTTC. The chain recombines TRBV5-1 with TRBJ2-7, with 7 bases lining up with TRBD1. There are 16 residues in the CDR3. V lost 3 bases to trimming and J lost 0 bases; unmatched junction nucleotides: 9. Germline V CDR1 and CDR2: SGHRS, YFSETQ. The variable domain in full, completed from reference TRBV5-1 and TRBJ2-7, reads KAGVTQTPRYLIKTRGQQVTLSCSPISGHRSVSWYQQTPGQGLQFLFEYFSETQRNKGNFPGRFSGRQFSNSRSEMNVSTLELGDSALYLCASSSITGVSSYEQYFGPGTRLTVT.

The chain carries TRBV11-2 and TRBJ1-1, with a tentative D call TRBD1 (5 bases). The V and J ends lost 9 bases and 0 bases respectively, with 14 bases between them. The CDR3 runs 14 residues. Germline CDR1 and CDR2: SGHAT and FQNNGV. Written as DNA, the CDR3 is TGTGCCAGTACCCTAGGGACGGTGAACACTGAAGCTTTCTTT. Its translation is CASTLGTVNTEAFF.

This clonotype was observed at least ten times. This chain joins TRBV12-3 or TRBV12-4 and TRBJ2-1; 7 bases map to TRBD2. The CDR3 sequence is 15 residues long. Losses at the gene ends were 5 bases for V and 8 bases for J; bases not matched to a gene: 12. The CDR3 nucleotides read TGTGCCAGCAGTCCCCGGACTAGTAGGGGTGATGAGCAGTTCTTC. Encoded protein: CASSPRTSRGDEQFF.

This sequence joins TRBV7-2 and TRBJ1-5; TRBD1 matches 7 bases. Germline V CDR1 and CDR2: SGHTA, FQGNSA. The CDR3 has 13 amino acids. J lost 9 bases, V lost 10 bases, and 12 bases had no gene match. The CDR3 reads CATSGQPFLPQHF. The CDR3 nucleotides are TGTGCCACCTCGGGACAGCCTTTTTTGCCCCAGCATTTT. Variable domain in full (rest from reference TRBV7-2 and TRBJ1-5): GAGVSQSPSNKVTEKGKDVELRCDPISGHTALYWYRQSLGQGLEFLIYFQGNSAPDKSGLPSDRFSAERTGGSVSTLTIQRTQQEDSAVYLCATSGQPFLPQHFGDGTRLSIL.

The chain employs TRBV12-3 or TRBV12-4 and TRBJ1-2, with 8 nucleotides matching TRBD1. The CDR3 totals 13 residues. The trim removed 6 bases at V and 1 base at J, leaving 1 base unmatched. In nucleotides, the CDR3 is TGTGCCAGCAGGGGACAGGATAACTATGGCTACACCTTC. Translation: CASRGQDNYGYTF.

The CDR3 region is CASSPPPLALSSYNEQFF. As DNA, the CDR3 is TGTGCCAGCAGCCCCCCCCCGCTCGCACTAAGCTCCTACAATGAGCAGTTCTTC. V and J are TRBV6-7 and TRBJ2-1; D call uncertain. TRBV6-7 is treated as an ORF (open reading frame) with a function not yet certain. The V end was cut by 6 bases, the J end by 0 bases, with 21 bases between. The CDR3 totals 18 residues.

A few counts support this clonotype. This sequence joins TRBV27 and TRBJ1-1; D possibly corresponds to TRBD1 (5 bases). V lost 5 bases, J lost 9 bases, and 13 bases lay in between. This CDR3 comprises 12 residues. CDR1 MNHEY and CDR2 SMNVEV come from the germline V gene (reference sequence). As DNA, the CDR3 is TGTGCCAGCAGTATGGGACGTCGAAAAGCTTTCTTT. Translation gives CASSMGRRKAFF.

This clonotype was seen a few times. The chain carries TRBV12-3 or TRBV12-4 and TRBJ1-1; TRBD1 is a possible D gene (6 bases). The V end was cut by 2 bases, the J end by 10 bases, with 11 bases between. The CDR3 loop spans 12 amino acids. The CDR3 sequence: CASSLRGRGAFF. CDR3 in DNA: TGTGCCAGCAGTTTACGGGGCAGGGGAGCTTTCTTT.

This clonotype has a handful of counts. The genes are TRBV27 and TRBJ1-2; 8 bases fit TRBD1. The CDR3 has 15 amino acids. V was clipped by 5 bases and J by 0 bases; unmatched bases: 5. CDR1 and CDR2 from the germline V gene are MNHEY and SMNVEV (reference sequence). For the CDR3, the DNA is TGTGCCAGCAGTCCCCGGGACAGGTCTAACTATGGCTACACCTTC. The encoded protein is CASSPRDRSNYGYTF.

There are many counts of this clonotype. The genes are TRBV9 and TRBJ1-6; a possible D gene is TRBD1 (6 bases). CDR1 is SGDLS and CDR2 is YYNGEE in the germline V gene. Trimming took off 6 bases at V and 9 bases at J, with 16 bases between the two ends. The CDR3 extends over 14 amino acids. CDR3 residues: CASKGAGALSPLHF. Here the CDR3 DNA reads TGTGCCAGCAAGGGTGCGGGGGCACTTTCACCCCTCCACTTT.

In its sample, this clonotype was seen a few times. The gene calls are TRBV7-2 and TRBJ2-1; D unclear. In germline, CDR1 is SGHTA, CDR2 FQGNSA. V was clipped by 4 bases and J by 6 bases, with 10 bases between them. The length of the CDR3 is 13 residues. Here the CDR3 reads CASSSLHGNEQFF. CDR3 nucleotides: TGTGCCAGCAGCTCTCTACATGGCAATGAGCAGTTCTTC.